This T cell receptor beta chain stems from a study of T cells in Graves' hyperthyroidism and ophthalmopathy. Concerning this clonotype itself: Sequence at one end of the junction differs from germline and may be a read error.

CDR3 length: 16 amino acids. The V gene's germline CDR1 is MNHEY and CDR2 SVGAGI. TCR beta CDR3 regions were amplified from RNA. The TCR CDR3 first-round RT-PCR relied on the HTBI primer set. In TCRdb, the multiplex PCR reads were re-called with MiXCR into one record per CDR3 protein. The repertoire has about 700,000 distinct CDR3 sequences, over 40% of them found once; the top ten carry 7% to 7.5%. V usage is TRBV6-5 and J usage is TRBJ1-4, with TRBD1 matching 8 bases. The sample comprised peripheral blood or thyroid tissue (not recorded which). This clonotype was sampled from an adult man with Graves' disease, either hyperthyroidism or ophthalmopathy (not recorded which). The CDR3 nucleotides read TGTGCCAGCAGTGAAGACAGGGGTGCAACTAATGAAAAGCTGTTTTTT. Residues: CASSEDRGATNEKLFF.